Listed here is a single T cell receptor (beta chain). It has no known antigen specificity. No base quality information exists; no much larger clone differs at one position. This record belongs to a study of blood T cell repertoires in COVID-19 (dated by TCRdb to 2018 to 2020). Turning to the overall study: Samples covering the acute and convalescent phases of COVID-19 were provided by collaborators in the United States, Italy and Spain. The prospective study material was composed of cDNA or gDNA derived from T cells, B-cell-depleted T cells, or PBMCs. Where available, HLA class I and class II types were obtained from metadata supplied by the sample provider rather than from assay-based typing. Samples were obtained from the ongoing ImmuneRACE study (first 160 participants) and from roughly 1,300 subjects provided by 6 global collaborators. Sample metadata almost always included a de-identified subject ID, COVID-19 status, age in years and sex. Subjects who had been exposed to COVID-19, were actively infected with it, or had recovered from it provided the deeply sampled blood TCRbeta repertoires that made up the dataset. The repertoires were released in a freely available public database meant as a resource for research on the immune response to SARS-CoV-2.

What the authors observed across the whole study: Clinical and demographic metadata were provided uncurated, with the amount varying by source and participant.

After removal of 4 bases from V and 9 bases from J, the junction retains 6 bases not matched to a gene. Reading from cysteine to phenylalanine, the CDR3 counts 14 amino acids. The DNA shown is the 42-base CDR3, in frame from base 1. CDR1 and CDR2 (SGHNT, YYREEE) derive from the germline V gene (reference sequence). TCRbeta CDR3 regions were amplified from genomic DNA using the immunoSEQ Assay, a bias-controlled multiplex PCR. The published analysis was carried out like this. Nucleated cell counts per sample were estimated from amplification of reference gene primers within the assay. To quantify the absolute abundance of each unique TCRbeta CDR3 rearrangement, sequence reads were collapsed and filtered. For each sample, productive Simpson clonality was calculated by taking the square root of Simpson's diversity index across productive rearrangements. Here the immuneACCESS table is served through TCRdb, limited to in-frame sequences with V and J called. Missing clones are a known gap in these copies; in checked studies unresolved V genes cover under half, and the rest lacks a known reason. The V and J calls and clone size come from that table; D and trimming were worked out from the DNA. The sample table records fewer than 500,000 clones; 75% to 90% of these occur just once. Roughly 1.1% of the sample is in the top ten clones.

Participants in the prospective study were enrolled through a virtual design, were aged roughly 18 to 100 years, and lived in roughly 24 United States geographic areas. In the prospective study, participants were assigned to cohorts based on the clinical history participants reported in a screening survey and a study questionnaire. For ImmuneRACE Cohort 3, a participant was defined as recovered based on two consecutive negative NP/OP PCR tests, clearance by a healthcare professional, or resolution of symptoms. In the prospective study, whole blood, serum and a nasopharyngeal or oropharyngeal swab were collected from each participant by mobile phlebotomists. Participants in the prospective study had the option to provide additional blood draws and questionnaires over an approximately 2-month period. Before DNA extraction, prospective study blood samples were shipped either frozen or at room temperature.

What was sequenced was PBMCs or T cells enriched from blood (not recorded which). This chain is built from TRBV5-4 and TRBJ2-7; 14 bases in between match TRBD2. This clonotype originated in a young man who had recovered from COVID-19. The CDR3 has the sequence CASSTGLAGGRQYF. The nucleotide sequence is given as TGTGCCAGCAGCACCGGACTAGCGGGAGGTCGGCAGTACTTC.